Described below is a single T cell receptor (beta chain) sequence and its context. Its ends do not fully match the called genes, so a read error is possible. The source of the sample is a study of blood T cell repertoires in COVID-19. Original data processing: Quantification of nucleated cells was approximated via reference gene primer amplification. Sequenced by immunoSEQ multiplex PCR; TCRdb stores in-frame clones only, minus some. V and J calls and clone size are given by that table; D and trimming were obtained from the DNA. Of over 55,000 clones listed, 84% were seen once; the top ten hold 8.5% to 10%. This TCR came from a man aged 50 to 60 with active COVID-19. The material sequenced was peripheral blood.

The CDR3 sequence: CTSTTGQGATEAFF. The CDR3 DNA sequence: TGTACCAGTACCACGGGACAGGGGGCAACTGAAGCTTTCTTT. The V gene is TRBV19, the J gene TRBJ1-1; TRBD1 aligns across 12 bases. Germline V gene sequence: CDR1 LNHDA, CDR2 SQIVND (reference sequence). The CDR3 runs 14 residues.